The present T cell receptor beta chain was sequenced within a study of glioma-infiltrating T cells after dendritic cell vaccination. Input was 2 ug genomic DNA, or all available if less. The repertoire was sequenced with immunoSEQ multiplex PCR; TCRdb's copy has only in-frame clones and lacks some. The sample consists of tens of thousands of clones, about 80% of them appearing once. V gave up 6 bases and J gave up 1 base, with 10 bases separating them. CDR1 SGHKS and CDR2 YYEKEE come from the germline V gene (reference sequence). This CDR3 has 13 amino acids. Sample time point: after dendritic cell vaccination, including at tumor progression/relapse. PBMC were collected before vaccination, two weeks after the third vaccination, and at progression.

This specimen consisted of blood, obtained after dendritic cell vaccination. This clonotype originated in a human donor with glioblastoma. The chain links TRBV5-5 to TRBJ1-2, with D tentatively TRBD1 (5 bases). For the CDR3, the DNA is TGTGCCAGCAATTTACAGGTTAACTATGGCTACACCTTC. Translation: CASNLQVNYGYTF.